A selection of T cell receptor beta chains follows, all from one sample in a study of T cells in Graves' hyperthyroidism and ophthalmopathy. TCRdb reanalysed the multiplex PCR reads using MiXCR and keeps one entry per CDR3 protein. The table has hundreds of thousands of distinct CDR3 sequences, roughly a third seen once. The sequenced material came from blood. The source of these receptors is a woman between 35 and 50 years old with Graves' hyperthyroidism. CDR3s include the opening cysteine and the closing phenylalanine or tryptophan. The D gene is left open where the match is weak. Only part of the rows carry a size: once, few, many, or a class if the clone is expanded.

abundance	d_gene	v_gene	j_gene	CDR3nt	CDR3aa
.	.	TRBV12-3/TRBV12-4	TRBJ1-5	TGTGCTTTAGAGACTGGGTCCCCAGCGTTCAATCAGCCCCAGCATTTT	CALETGSPAFNQPQHF
.	.	TRBV10-3	TRBJ2-2	TGTGCCATCAGTGAGCCCCTGGCAGGCACCGGGGAGCTGTTTTTT	CAISEPLAGTGELFF
.	.	TRBV6-5	TRBJ2-5	TGTGCCAGCAGTTACTCGGGGCTCATCGAGACCCAGTACTTC	CASSYSGLIETQYF
.	.	TRBV6-1	TRBJ1-5	TGTGCCAGCACCACAATTGACCCCGACCCCCAGCATTTT	CASTTIDPDPQHF
.	.	TRBV24-1	TRBJ2-1	TGTGCCACCAGTGATGGGGGTATAAACAATGAGCAGTTCTTC	CATSDGGINNEQFF
many	.	TRBV20-1	TRBJ2-7	TGCAGTGCTTCCCGGACACTGATTACCGAGCAGTACTTC	CSASRTLITEQYF
few	TRBD1	TRBV20-1	TRBJ2-7	TGCAGTGCTAGAGTTAGACCGGGACAGGGTATCTACGAGCAGTACTTC	CSARVRPGQGIYEQYF
.	.	TRBV14	TRBJ1-1	TGTGCCAGCAGCCATGGACAGAAATACGACACTGAAGCTTTCTTT	CASSHGQKYDTEAFF
many	TRBD2	TRBV10-3	TRBJ2-2	TGTGCCATCAGCGGAGGCGGGGGTAACACCGGGGAGCTGTTTTTT	CAISGGGGNTGELFF
many	.	TRBV6-2/TRBV6-3	TRBJ2-5	TGTGCCAGCAGTTACGGTCAACTGCAAGAGACCCAGTACTTC	CASSYGQLQETQYF